Presented here are 10 T cell receptor beta chains from one specimen sequenced in a study of T-cell memory formation after mild COVID-19. TCRdb reanalysed the 5' RACE reads using MiXCR and keeps one entry per CDR3 protein. The sample includes roughly 350,000 distinct CDR3 sequences, roughly 15% seen only once; the top ten take about 24%. Sequenced sample: PBMCs or a T cell subset sorted from them (not recorded which). The receptors were gathered from a young man who had mild COVID-19 (a few samples of this study predate the infection). Cell type and time point are not known.

J is TRBJ1-5 and V is TRBV12-3 or TRBV12-4; TRBD1 aligns across 9 bases. This CDR3 region has 15 residues. J was trimmed by 2 bases and V by 6 bases; bases with no gene match: 5. CDR3 sequence reads: CASRPDRGGNQPQHF. The DNA for the CDR3 is TGTGCCAGCAGACCGGACAGGGGTGGCAATCAGCCCCAGCATTTT.

The chain links TRBV18 to TRBJ2-1; 9 nucleotides align to TRBD2. The CDR3 contains 14 residues. Germline V CDR1 and CDR2: KGHSH, LQKENI. V lost 5 bases and J lost 8; bases outside the gene matches: 7. Written as DNA, the CDR3 is TGTGCCAGCTCAGACATAGCGGGGGCGGATGAGCAGTTCTTC. Protein sequence: CASSDIAGADEQFF.

The sample holds a few counts of this clonotype. The genes are TRBV9 and TRBJ1-4, with 9 positions matching TRBD1. CDR1 is SGDLS and CDR2 is YYNGEE in the germline V gene. Losses at the gene ends were 4 bases for V and 8 bases for J; bases not matched to a gene: 6. The CDR3 sequence is 14 residues long. The CDR3 DNA reads TGTGCCAGCAGCAGAGGGACAGGGAACGAAAAACTGTTTTTT. Translated, it gives CASSRGTGNEKLFF.

This clonotype was observed a few times. The chain has TRBV3-1 and TRBJ2-7; possible D gene TRBD2, 5 bases. The CDR3 totals 13 residues. Germline CDR1 reads LGHDT; CDR2 reads YNNKEL (reference sequence). Trimming removed 3 bases from V and 6 bases from J, with 12 bases in between. Here the CDR3 DNA reads TGTGCCAGCAGCCAGACCCGGACTGGCGAGCAGTACTTC. This encodes CASSQTRTGEQYF.

The sample holds many counts of this clonotype. The V call is TRBV5-1, the J call TRBJ2-2; perhaps TRBD2 as D (5 bases). Germline V gives CDR1 SGHRS, CDR2 YFSETQ. CDR3 length: 13 amino acids. V was shortened by 2 bases and J by 7 bases, with 9 bases between the two germline ends. CDR3 nucleotides: TGCGCCAGCAGCTTCGTTCGGGGCGGGGAGCTGTTTTTT. Its protein is CASSFVRGGELFF. Together with reference TRBV5-1 and TRBJ2-2, the CDR3 gives the full variable domain: KAGVTQTPRYLIKTRGQQVTLSCSPISGHRSVSWYQQTPGQGLQFLFEYFSETQRNKGNFPGRFSGRQFSNSRSEMNVSTLELGDSALYLCASSFVRGGELFFGEGSRLTVL.

This clonotype was detected a few times. The CDR3 spells CASGDLRYTEAFF. DNA for the CDR3: TGTGCCAGCGGGGATCTCCGGTACACTGAAGCTTTCTTT. V is TRBV6-2 or TRBV6-3 and J is TRBJ1-1; D is unresolved. V was pared by 8 bases and J by 3 bases, with 13 bases between. The CDR3 totals 13 residues. Germline V gene sequence: CDR1 MNHEY, CDR2 SVGEGT.

The V gene is TRBV11-2, the J gene TRBJ1-2; 9 bases fit TRBD1. J gave up 7 bases and V 2 bases, and 5 bases lay outside the gene matches. This CDR3 comprises 14 residues. Germline loops: CDR1 SGHAT, CDR2 FQNNGV. The CDR3 reads CASSLWDRDGGYTF. CDR3 in DNA: TGTGCCAGCAGCTTATGGGACAGGGACGGTGGCTACACCTTC.

The sample holds a few counts of this clonotype. This chain joins TRBV20-1 and TRBJ2-1; D is perhaps TRBD1 (6 bases). This CDR3 is built from 13 residues. The V end lost 6 bases, the J end lost 1 base, and 10 bases lay between the germline ends. In germline, CDR1 is DFQATT, CDR2 SNEGSKA (reference sequence). CDR3 in DNA: TGCAGTGCGAACAGGGTTTCCTACAATGAGCAGTTCTTC. Its protein is CSANRVSYNEQFF.

V usage is TRBV7-8 and J usage is TRBJ2-1, with D perhaps TRBD2 (6 bases). Germline V lookup: CDR1 SGHVS, CDR2 FQNEAQ. CDR3 length: 14 amino acids. V lost 1 base to trimming and J lost 8 bases, with 12 bases between them. The CDR3 DNA follows: TGTGCCAGCAGCTTAGTCAGGAGGGGCGATGAGCAGTTCTTC. Its translation: CASSLVRRGDEQFF.

This CDR3 is CASRGRGADTQYF. The CDR3 DNA reads as TGTGCCAGCAGAGGTCGGGGGGCAGATACGCAGTATTTT. The chain has TRBV6-2 or TRBV6-3 and TRBJ2-3, with 7 bases fitting TRBD2. The germline CDR1 and CDR2 sequences are MNHEY and SVGEGT. The V gene end was trimmed by 6 bases and the J gene end by 4 bases; junction bases not matched to a gene: 4. The CDR3 is 13 residues long.